This is a list of T cell receptor beta chains from one sample in a study of metastatic and nonmetastatic thyroid tumors. TCRdb re-analyzed the PCR reads through MiXCR. The repertoire consists of 20,000 to 25,000 clones, with around 13% occurring once and the leading ten covering approximately 17%. Source material: blood. The receptors stem from a female donor with papillary thyroid cancer or a benign thyroid nodule (not recorded which). Some clones in this sample may be carry-over from other donors' samples. Each CDR3 is given with its conserved first and last residue.

TRBJ1-1 | TRBV7-3 | CASSLQGLNTEAFF
TRBJ2-1 | TRBV7-6 | CGCVSGSSYNEQFF
TRBJ2-7 | TRBV20-1 | CSASPREGTAKQYF
TRBJ1-1 | TRBV6-1 | CASRAIYRGPNTEAFF
TRBJ2-3 | TRBV6-6 | CASTPTQGSGPYSTDTQYF
TRBJ2-2 | TRBV9 | CASSQTPVTGELFF
TRBJ1-5 | TRBV5-6 | CASSPGTGGNQPQHF
TRBJ2-2 | TRBV4-1 | CASRYDRSNTGELFF
TRBJ1-5 | TRBV7-2 | CASSRGGMGQPQHF
TRBJ2-1 | TRBV2 | CASSQFGGGRNEQFF
TRBJ1-3 | TRBV6-1 | CASRDRTDSGNTIYF
TRBJ2-3 | TRBV7-2 | CASSLDAGGTDTQYF
TRBJ1-6 | TRBV28 | CASSFARDTSPLHF
TRBJ1-1 | TRBV4-3 | CASSQGGPLTEAFF
TRBJ2-7 | TRBV19 | CASSTTGSSYEQYF
TRBJ2-3 | TRBV7-9 | CASSPLDGEAQYF
TRBJ2-3 | TRBV6-2/TRBV6-3 | CASSYGAGHADTQYF
TRBJ2-7 | TRBV20-1 | CSAIQASYEQYF
TRBJ2-7 | TRBV6-4 | CASSDLTTGYEQYF
TRBJ2-7 | TRBV28 | CASSFLGDSSYEQYF
TRBJ2-7 | TRBV11-2 | CASSPPPQQYF
TRBJ2-5 | TRBV10-3 | CAIRINEGAATQYF
TRBJ1-5 | TRBV10-3 | CAISRSSVVDQPQHF
TRBJ2-3 | TRBV5-4 | CASSLGWRDPADTQYF
TRBJ2-2 | TRBV4-1 | CASSQAGTGITGELFF
TRBJ2-1 | TRBV19 | CASSSKRARYNEQFF
TRBJ2-1 | TRBV11-3 | CASSGGTGGSNEQFF
TRBJ2-7 | TRBV30 | CAWNPRGRREQYF
TRBJ2-1 | TRBV3-1 | CASSPDRGGSEQFF
TRBJ1-1 | TRBV5-1 | CASSVQGYMNTEAFF
TRBJ1-3 | TRBV20-1 | CSASGGGANTIYF
TRBJ2-1 | TRBV10-1 | CASSVAGAGDEQFF
TRBJ2-3 | TRBV20-1 | CSAATTGTDTRYF
TRBJ2-2 | TRBV20-1 | CSASRTVNTGELFF
TRBJ2-7 | TRBV30 | CAWRNRGAYEQYF
TRBJ1-1 | TRBV12-3/TRBV12-4 | CASTKSGGNTEAFF
TRBJ2-7 | TRBV19 | CATSGQGLYEQYF
TRBJ2-5 | TRBV2 | CASSGLAEETQYF
TRBJ2-2 | TRBV24-1 | CATTSPNTGELFF
TRBJ2-3 | TRBV29-1 | CSVEGLAGKFTDTQYF
TRBJ1-5 | TRBV13 | CASSLGTRYSNQPQHF
TRBJ2-7 | TRBV6-1 | CASRSLGGYEQYF
TRBJ2-1 | TRBV19 | CASSRFFTSGQFF
TRBJ1-6 | TRBV28 | CASSLLGGGQYNSPLHF
TRBJ2-1 | TRBV29-1 | CSVEGTRYTEQFF
TRBJ2-7 | TRBV4-2 | CASSQPTTYEQYF
TRBJ2-7 | TRBV28 | CAISDVQGTDEQYF
TRBJ1-4 | TRBV7-9 | CASSKVSQGSAKLFF